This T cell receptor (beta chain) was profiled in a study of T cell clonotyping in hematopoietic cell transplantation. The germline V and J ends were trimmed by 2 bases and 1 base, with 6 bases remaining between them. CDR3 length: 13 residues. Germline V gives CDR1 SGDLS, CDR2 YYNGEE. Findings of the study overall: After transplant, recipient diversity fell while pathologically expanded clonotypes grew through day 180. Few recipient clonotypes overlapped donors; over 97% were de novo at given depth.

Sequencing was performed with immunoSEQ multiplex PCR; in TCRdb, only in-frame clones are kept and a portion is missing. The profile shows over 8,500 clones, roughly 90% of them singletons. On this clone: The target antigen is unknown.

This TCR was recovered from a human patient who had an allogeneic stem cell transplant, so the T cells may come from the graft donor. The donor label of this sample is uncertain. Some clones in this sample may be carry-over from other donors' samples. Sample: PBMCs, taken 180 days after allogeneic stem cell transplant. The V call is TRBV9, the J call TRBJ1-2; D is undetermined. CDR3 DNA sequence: TGTGCCAGCAGCGTGAACAGTAACTATGGCTACACCTTC. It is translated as CASSVNSNYGYTF.